This T cell receptor beta chain was identified in a study of identical twins (dated by TCRdb to about 2016). Regarding the complete study: To test whether fetal clonotypes persist, the study used deep sequencing on TCR alpha and beta repertoires from monozygotic twins, unrelated adults of various ages, and cord blood. To rule out contamination, the twin experiments were replicated at different times with different library preparation protocols. The research as a whole found: Out-of-frame TCR alpha sharing in monozygotic twins was systematically underestimated by recombination models, whereas sharing between unrelated individuals was in agreement with the recombination models. Abundant cord blood beta clonotypes had fewer insertions, young adult naive repertoires showed a similar but weaker trend, and memory repertoires showed no such trend. Invariant T cells such as MAIT and iNKT could partly confound zero-insertion analyses, though diverse VJ usage argued against this for most clonotypes. Compared with coincidental sharing between unrelated individuals, an excess of low generation-probability sequences was observed among out-of-frame TCR alpha sequences shared between twins. Because the same donors could not be followed over many years, conclusions were based on cross-sectional statistical analysis. The excess sharing between twins in beta out-of-frame sequences was weaker because fewer shared sequences reduced the signal-to-noise ratio.

Compared with germline, V lacks 4 bases and J lacks 3 bases; bases without a gene match: 6. The germline V gene (reference sequence) supplies CDR1 DFQATT and CDR2 SNEGSKA. The CDR3 measures 15 amino acids from cysteine to phenylalanine. This entry keeps only the CDR3 DNA: 45 bases, framed from base 1. The table lists this clonotype with a few counts. The clone's antigen remains unknown. No qualities accompany the bases; no much larger clone lies one base away. Every donor was a healthy Caucasian. The twin cohort comprised three pairs of female monozygotic twins, all aged roughly 18 to 30 years. The RNA used for TCR libraries was isolated from peripheral blood mononuclear cells. The receptor library was made with 5' RACE. Sequencer: Illumina HiSeq 2000. Template switching added a universal primer binding site, and the final cDNA carried a unique molecular identifier that allowed TCR cDNA molecules to be counted accurately. Specific primers in the conserved constant-segment region were used to synthesize first-strand cDNA for the TCR alpha and beta chains. To control for contamination, every cDNA library was double barcoded, receiving both a SMART-Mk sample barcode and Illumina barcodes. Two successive PCR steps introduced TruSeq adapter sequences along with Illumina sample barcodes. The Illumina HiSeq platform was used with custom primers to sequence TCR alpha and beta cDNA libraries. The published analysis was carried out like this. Raw reads were processed with MiGEC to extract unique molecular identifiers, and MiXCR was used to determine CDR3 positions. Recombination models were inferred per individual with the repgenHMM and IGoR tools using an EM algorithm. The analysis of shared clonotypes was done with the tcR package in R, with sharing normalized by the product of cloneset sizes. To study raw recombination without the effects of thymic and clonal selection, out-of-frame nonproductive sequences were analyzed. The public reads were reprocessed in TCRdb via fastp at Q25 and MiXCR, keeping in-frame beta chains. CDR3 protein sequences are deduplicated, and each keeps its most common genes and DNA. V and J calls and clone size were set by TCRdb, not the authors. The sample table holds a few hundred thousand distinct CDR3 sequences, of which more than 9% were seen once. The top ten constitute approximately 3% of the sample.

Another study also made use of these data, one on yellow fever vaccine responses in identical twins. Looking at the second paper: The authors reported that the T cell response to vaccination in identical twins appeared partly convergent and partly personalized. In identical twins, the study followed T cell clones that responded to the vaccine with precision.

Sequencing input: PBMCs. The source is a woman between 18 and 29 years old in good health. The sequence links TRBV20-1 to TRBJ2-2, with TRBD1 identical over 9 junction bases. The nucleotide sequence is TGCAGTGCTACTTACAGGGGGCGCGACACCGGGGAGCTGTTTTTT. This yields the protein CSATYRGRDTGELFF.